This TCR beta chain was documented in a study of blood T cells in healthy people across ages. Study-level information: About one barcoded beta molecule per two T cells was captured by template switching. General study findings and limits: Among long-lived donors, naive CD4+ cells were more numerous and diversity higher than in aged donors. As age increased, TCR beta diversity per million T cells fell in a roughly linear fashion. Any changes in expanded clonotypes were possibly confounded, as donor CMV status remained unknown.

Alongside a J-beta primer mix, a sample-barcoded 5' primer served in a second PCR lasting 7 to 11 cycles. A single record per CDR3 protein comes from TCRdb applying MiXCR to the 5' RACE reads. The sample consists of about a million distinct CDR3 sequences, around 46% of them appearing once. CDR1 and CDR2 (germline): KGHDR, SFDVKD. Trimming shortened V by 9 bases and J by 7 bases, and 15 bases separated the two germline ends. The CDR3 is made up of 13 amino acids. This clonotype appeared a few times. Antigen unknown. The clonotype was recovered from a man aged 25-40 years in good health. The sequenced sample was blood. This chain links TRBV24-1 with TRBJ2-1; a possible D gene is TRBD2 (5 bases). The CDR3 loop is CATEGWAWNEQFF. The DNA of the CDR3 is TGTGCCACCGAGGGATGGGCTTGGAATGAGCAGTTCTTC.